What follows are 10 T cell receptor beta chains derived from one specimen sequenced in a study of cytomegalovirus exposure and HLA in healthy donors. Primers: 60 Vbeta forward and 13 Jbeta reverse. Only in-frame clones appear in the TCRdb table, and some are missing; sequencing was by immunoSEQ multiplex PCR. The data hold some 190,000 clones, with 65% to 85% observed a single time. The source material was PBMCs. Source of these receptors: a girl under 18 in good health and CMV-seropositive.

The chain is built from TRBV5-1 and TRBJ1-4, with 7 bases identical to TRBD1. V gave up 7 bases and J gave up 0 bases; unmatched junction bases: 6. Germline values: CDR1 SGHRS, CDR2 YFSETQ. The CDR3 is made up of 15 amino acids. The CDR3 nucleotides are TGCGCCAGCGCCACCAGGGGGGCAACTAATGAAAAACTGTTTTTT. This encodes CASATRGATNEKLFF.

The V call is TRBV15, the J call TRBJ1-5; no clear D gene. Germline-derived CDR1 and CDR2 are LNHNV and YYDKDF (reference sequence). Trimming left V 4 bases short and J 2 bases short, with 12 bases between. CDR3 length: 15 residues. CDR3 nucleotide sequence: TGTGCCACCAGCATATCGGTCATTGGCAATCAGCCCCAGCATTTT. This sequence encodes CATSISVIGNQPQHF.

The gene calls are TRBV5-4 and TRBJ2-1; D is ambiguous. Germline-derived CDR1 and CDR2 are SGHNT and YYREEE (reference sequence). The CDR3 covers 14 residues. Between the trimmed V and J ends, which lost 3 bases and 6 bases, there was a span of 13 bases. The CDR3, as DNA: TGTGCCAGCAGCTACCTACCAACGGGCAATGAGCAGTTCTTC. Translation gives CASSYLPTGNEQFF.

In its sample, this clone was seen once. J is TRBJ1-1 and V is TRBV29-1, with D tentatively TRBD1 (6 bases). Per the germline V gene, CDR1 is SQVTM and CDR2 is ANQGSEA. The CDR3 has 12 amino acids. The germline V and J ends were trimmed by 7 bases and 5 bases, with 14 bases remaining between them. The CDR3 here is CSADVRGTEAFF. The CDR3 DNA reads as TGCAGCGCAGATGTTAGGGGGACTGAAGCTTTCTTT.

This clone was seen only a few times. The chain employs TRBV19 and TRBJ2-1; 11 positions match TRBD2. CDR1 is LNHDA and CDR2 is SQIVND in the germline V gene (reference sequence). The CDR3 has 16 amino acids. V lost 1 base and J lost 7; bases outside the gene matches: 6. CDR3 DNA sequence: TGTGCCAGTAGTATAGGTACTAGCGGGAGAGTAAATGAGCAGTTCTTC. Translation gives CASSIGTSGRVNEQFF.

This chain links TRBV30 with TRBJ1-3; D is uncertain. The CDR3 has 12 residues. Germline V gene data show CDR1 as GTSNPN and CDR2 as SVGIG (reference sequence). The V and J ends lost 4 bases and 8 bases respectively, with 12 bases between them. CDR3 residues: CAWTGGGDTIYF. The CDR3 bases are TGTGCCTGGACAGGAGGCGGAGACACCATATATTTT.

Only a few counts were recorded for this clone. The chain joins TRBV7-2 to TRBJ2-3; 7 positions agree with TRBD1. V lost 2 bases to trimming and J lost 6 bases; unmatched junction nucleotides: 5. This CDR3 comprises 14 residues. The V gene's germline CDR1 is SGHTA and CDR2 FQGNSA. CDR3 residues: CASSLLTGKDTQYF. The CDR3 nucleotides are TGTGCCAGCAGCTTACTGACAGGGAAGGATACGCAGTATTTT. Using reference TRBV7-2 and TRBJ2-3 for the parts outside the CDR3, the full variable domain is GAGVSQSPSNKVTEKGKDVELRCDPISGHTALYWYRQSLGQGLEFLIYFQGNSAPDKSGLPSDRFSAERTGGSVSTLTIQRTQQEDSAVYLCASSLLTGKDTQYFGPGTRLTVL.

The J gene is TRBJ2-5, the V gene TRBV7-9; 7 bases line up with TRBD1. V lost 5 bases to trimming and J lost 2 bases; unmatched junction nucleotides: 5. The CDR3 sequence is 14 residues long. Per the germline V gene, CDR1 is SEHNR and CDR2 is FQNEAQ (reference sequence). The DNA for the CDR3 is TGTGCCAGCAGCCAAGCAGGGGGTCAAGAGACCCAGTACTTC. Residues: CASSQAGGQETQYF.

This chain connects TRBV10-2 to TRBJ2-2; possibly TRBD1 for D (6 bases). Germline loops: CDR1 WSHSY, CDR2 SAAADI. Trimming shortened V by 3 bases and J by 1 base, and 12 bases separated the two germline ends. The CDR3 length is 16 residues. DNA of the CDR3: TGCGCCAGCAGTGATGTAACAGGGATGAACACCGGGGAGCTGTTTTTT. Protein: CASSDVTGMNTGELFF.

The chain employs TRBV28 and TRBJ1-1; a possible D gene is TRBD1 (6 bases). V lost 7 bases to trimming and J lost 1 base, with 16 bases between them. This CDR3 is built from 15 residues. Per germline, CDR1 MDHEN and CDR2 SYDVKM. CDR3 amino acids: CASTPYGGPNTEAFF. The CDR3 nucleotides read TGTGCCAGCACCCCATATGGGGGCCCGAACACTGAAGCTTTCTTT. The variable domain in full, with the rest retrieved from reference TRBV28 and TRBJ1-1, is DVKVTQSSRYLVKRTGEKVFLECVQDMDHENMFWYRQDPGLGLRLIYFSYDVKMKEKGDIPEGYSVSREKKERFSLILESASTNQTSMYLCASTPYGGPNTEAFFGQGTRLTVV.